The clone carrying this TCR beta chain showed up just once. Its antigen is unknown. The data originate from a study of shared clonotypes between healthy human individuals. With 4 bases clipped from V and 2 bases from J, the junction kept 6 bases outside the gene matches. This CDR3 contains 15 residues. Germline V gives CDR1 SGHNT, CDR2 YYREEE (reference sequence). The test was conducted at deep level. Generated by immunoSEQ multiplex PCR, the TCRdb table keeps only in-frame clones and is missing some. The profile covers approximately 710,000 clones, with 90% appearing a single time and approximately 35% taken by the ten largest. CD8 memory pooled CD45RO+ cells and CCR7-negative CD45RA+ TemRA cells. Study-wide results and caveats: Clonotypes shared by all four sorted-subset donors had higher generation probabilities than non-shared clonotypes. A generally larger estimated richness was seen in naive subsets than in memory subsets.

The origin of this receptor is a man younger than 30 in good health. Some clones in this sample may be carry-over from other donors' samples. The chain is built from TRBV5-4 and TRBJ2-7, with 10 bases that match TRBD1. Sequenced sample: memory CD8+ T cells from PBMCs. Subset noted: CD45RO+ cells pooled with CCR7-negative TemRA cells. The CDR3 region is CASSTRDRGPYEQYF. In DNA, the CDR3 is TGTGCCAGCAGCACCCGGGACAGGGGACCCTACGAGCAGTACTTC.